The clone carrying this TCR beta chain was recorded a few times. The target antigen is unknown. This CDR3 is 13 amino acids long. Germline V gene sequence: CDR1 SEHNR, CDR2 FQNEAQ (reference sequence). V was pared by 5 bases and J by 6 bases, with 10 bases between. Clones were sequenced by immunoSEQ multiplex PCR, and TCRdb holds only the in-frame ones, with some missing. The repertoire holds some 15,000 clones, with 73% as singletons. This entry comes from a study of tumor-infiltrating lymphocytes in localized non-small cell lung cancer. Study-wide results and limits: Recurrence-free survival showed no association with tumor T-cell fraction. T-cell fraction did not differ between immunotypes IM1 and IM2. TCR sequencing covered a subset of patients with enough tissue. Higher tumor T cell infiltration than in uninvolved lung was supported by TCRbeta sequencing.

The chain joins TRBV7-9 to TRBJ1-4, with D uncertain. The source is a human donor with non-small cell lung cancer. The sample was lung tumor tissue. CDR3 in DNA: TGTGCCAGCAGCCCCGACCAATATGAAAAACTGTTTTTT. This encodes CASSPDQYEKLFF.